This TCR beta chain is from a study of blood T cell repertoires in COVID-19. The authors' processing: Reference gene primer amplification in the assay estimated nucleated cell counts. Clones were read by immunoSEQ multiplex PCR, and TCRdb kept only the in-frame ones, dropping some. Clone size and V and J calls were adopted from that table, with D and trimming inferred from the DNA. The table records 110,000 or so clones, around nine tenths of them present only once. This CDR3 comprises 15 residues. Unmatched junction bases numbered 7, after V lost 2 bases and J lost 2 bases. Per germline, CDR1 GTSNPN and CDR2 SVGIG (reference sequence).

The sequence was collected from a woman in her sixties or seventies who had recovered from COVID-19. Material: peripheral blood. This chain links TRBV30 with TRBJ2-3; 7 nucleotides agree with TRBD2. CDR3 nucleotide sequence: TGTGCCTGGAGTTCACTAGCGCCCTCCACAGATACGCAGTATTTT. Protein: CAWSSLAPSTDTQYF.